This T cell receptor (beta chain) is from a study of T-cell memory formation after mild COVID-19. About the study: Largely, the TCR clusters proved donor specific.

The sample holds a few counts of this clonotype. What it binds is unknown. 5'RACE with constant-segment primers yielded barcoded, UMI-tagged TCR alpha and TCR beta cDNA libraries. A single record per CDR3 protein comes from TCRdb applying MiXCR to the 5' RACE reads. The sample yields about 600,000 distinct CDR3 sequences, about 20% seen once. Points from the study as a whole: Whether second-wave clones peaking at day 37 were SARS-CoV-2 specific went unconfirmed.

V lost 4 bases, J lost 9 bases, and 7 bases stayed unmatched. The germline V gene has CDR1 SGHRS and CDR2 YFSETQ. CDR3 length equals 12 residues. The rearrangement joins TRBV5-1 to TRBJ2-7; 7 bases are a match to TRBD1. The sample consisted of PBMCs or a T cell subset sorted from them (not recorded which). The clonotype comes from an adult woman who had mild COVID-19 (a few samples of this study predate the infection). Cell type and time point are not known. The CDR3 bases are TGCGCCAGCAGCGCCGGCGACAGGGTGCAGTACTTC. Residues: CASSAGDRVQYF.